This T cell receptor beta chain was retrieved from a study of metastatic and nonmetastatic thyroid tumors (TCRdb year 2020). Background on the whole study: Repertoires from peripheral blood and from tumor or nodule tissue samples of malignant and benign thyroid patients were compared. Findings and caveats that apply to the study as a whole: In both blood and tumor samples, TCR beta diversity was reported to be significantly higher in malignant tumors than in benign nodules.

Points on this clone: The target of this receptor is not known. Qualities for individual bases were not recorded, and no much larger clone is one base off.

Receptors were amplified or captured by PCR. The instrument was an Illumina HiSeq 4000. High-throughput sequencing was used to profile the CDR3 region of the TCR beta-chain in every patient. The authors' analysis ran thus. CDR3 differences across clinicopathological groups were used to build a classifier for discriminating distant-metastatic papillary thyroid cancer patients. The Shannon index was used to assess repertoire diversity, and the Morisita-Horn index was used to assess tumor-blood repertoire similarity. TCRdb cleaned the public reads at Q25 with fastp, built clones with MiXCR and kept in-frame beta chains. Here the V and J calls rest on TCRdb's processing, not on the authors' analysis. This sample gives under 15,000 clones in total; 30% to 35% of them show up just once. The biggest ten clones account for roughly 12% of the sample. No patient had received any treatment before thyroid surgery. The study retrospectively analysed patient clinical samples collected from about 2012 to 2019 using T-cell receptor beta sequencing.

Sequencing was performed on tumor tissue. The sequence was obtained from a female donor with papillary thyroid cancer or a benign thyroid nodule (not recorded which). Some clones in this sample may be carry-over from other donors' samples.

The DNA reads TGCAGTGCCCGAGGTACCGGGACTAGCGTGTACAATGAGCAGTTCTTC. This codes for CSARGTGTSVYNEQFF. Recombination connected TRBV20-1 to TRBJ2-1, with 10 bases in between that match TRBD2. The CDR1 and CDR2 encoded by the germline V gene (reference sequence) are DFQATT and SNEGSKA. Here V drops 6 bases and J drops 4 bases, and the junction holds 12 bases not matched to any gene. Including the terminal cysteine and phenylalanine, the CDR3 comprises 16 residues. Here the CDR3 DNA is all that survives: 48 bases in frame from base 1.